A selection of T cell receptor beta chains follows, all from one sample in a study of cytomegalovirus exposure and HLA in healthy donors. Profiled with immunoSEQ multiplex PCR; TCRdb holds only in-frame clones, not every one. There are about 230,000 clones in the sample; 85% occur only once, and 0.2% to 0.3% lies in the top ten. The specimen sequenced was PBMCs. The source is a girl aged 2-10 years in good health and CMV-seronegative. Each CDR3 is given with its conserved first and last residue. A D gene is named only where the DNA matches it firmly. A clone size is listed for some rows: how often the clone was seen (once, few, many), or a class if it is expanded.

TRBV6-1	TRBJ2-7	.	TRBD1	TGTGCCAGCAGTGAAAGGACAGGGGGCTGGAATAACTACGAGCAGTACTTC	CASSERTGGWNNYEQYF
TRBV7-2	TRBJ2-5	.	TRBD2	TGTGCCAGCAGCATATCAGCGGGAGCTACACAAGAGACCCAGTACTTC	CASSISAGATQETQYF
TRBV18	TRBJ2-3	.	.	TGTGCCAGCTCACCACCGAAGACTAGCACAGATACGCAGTATTTT	CASSPPKTSTDTQYF
TRBV9	TRBJ2-1	few	TRBD2	TGTGCCAGCAGCGTAGATCCGGGGGGTTACAATGAGCAGTTCTTC	CASSVDPGGYNEQFF
TRBV5-4	TRBJ1-1	.	.	TGTGCCAGCACCTCGGGCGGGGCTCGGGTGGAAGCTTTCTTT	CASTSGGARVEAFF
TRBV27	TRBJ2-7	.	.	TGTGCCAGCAGTCAGGGGCCCTACGAGCAGTACTTC	CASSQGPYEQYF
TRBV6-6	TRBJ1-3	.	TRBD1	TGTGCCAGCAGCCAGAACCAGGGGGCTGACACCATATATTTT	CASSQNQGADTIYF
TRBV5-1	TRBJ1-6	once	TRBD1	TGCGCCAGCAGCTTACGGGACAGGGGGGGGAATTCACCCCTCCACTTT	CASSLRDRGGNSPLHF
TRBV5-1	TRBJ2-1	few	.	TGCGCCAGCAGCCGGGGGAAAGATGAGCAGTTCTTC	CASSRGKDEQFF
TRBV19	TRBJ2-5	.	.	TGTGCCAGTAGTTGGGCAGGGGCGAGGGAGACCCAGTACTTC	CASSWAGARETQYF
TRBV5-1	TRBJ1-6	.	TRBD1	TGCGCCAGCAGCTTCCGGACAGGGGAGAATTCACCCCTCCACTTT	CASSFRTGENSPLHF
TRBV2	TRBJ2-7	.	.	TGTGCCAGCAGTGACCAGGGGACCACCTACGAGCAGTACTTC	CASSDQGTTYEQYF
TRBV19	TRBJ1-5	.	.	TGTGCCAGTAGTATTGGAGGGAATCAGCCCCAGCATTTT	CASSIGGNQPQHF
TRBV9	TRBJ2-5	.	.	TGTGCCAGCAGCGAAACCCCACTAGCTTGCGAGACCCAGTACTTC	CASSETPLACETQYF
TRBV5-1	TRBJ2-2	.	TRBD2	TGCGCCAGCAGCTTGGCGACTAGCGGGATTAAACGTGACACCGGGGAGCTGTTTTTT	CASSLATSGIKRDTGELFF
TRBV9	TRBJ2-5	few	TRBD2	TGTGCCAGCAGCCTCTGGCGGGGGGCCGAGGAGACCCAGTACTTC	CASSLWRGAEETQYF
TRBV7-9	TRBJ1-2	.	TRBD1	TGTGCCAGCAGCTTCCGGGACAGAGGGAATGTCAACTATGGCTACACCTTC	CASSFRDRGNVNYGYTF
TRBV19	TRBJ1-2	.	TRBD1	TGTGCCAGTACTCCACAGGGGGTGGGCTATGGCTACACCTTC	CASTPQGVGYGYTF
TRBV15	TRBJ1-4	once	.	TGTGCCACCAGCAGAGATCCCCAGGCAACTAATGAAAAACTGTTTTTT	CATSRDPQATNEKLFF
TRBV5-1	TRBJ2-7	.	TRBD2	TGCGCCAGCAGCTTCCCGCTAGCGGGGGGGAACTACGAGCAGTACTTC	CASSFPLAGGNYEQYF
TRBV4-1	TRBJ2-7	.	.	TGCGCCAGCAGCCCAGCGACTAGTAGGTCCCACGAGCAGTACTTC	CASSPATSRSHEQYF
TRBV30	TRBJ2-2	.	TRBD1	TGTGCCTGGAGTCCCAGGGGGAAAACCGGGGAGCTGTTTTTT	CAWSPRGKTGELFF
TRBV21-1	TRBJ2-7	once	.	TGTGCCAGCAGCAAAAATGGGGGACAGTCTTCGTACGAGCAGTACTTC	CASSKNGGQSSYEQYF
TRBV6-5	TRBJ2-5	.	.	TGTGCCAGCAAGGGGGGGCGCGGGGACCAAGAGACCCAGTACTTC	CASKGGRGDQETQYF
TRBV7-8	TRBJ1-5	.	TRBD1	TGTGCCAGCAGCTTTGGCTCCGGGACAGGGGGCTCAGTAAGCAATCAGCCCCAGCATTTT	CASSFGSGTGGSVSNQPQHF
TRBV6-5	TRBJ2-7	.	.	TGTGCCAGCATCAACCCATCGAGCTACGAGCAGTACTTC	CASINPSSYEQYF
TRBV20-1	TRBJ2-1	.	.	TGCAGTGCTAAGTATGCGGTGGGGTTCTTC	CSAKYAVGFF
TRBV2	TRBJ1-6	.	.	TGTGCCAGCGAGGCGGGGGGTTCCTATAATTCACCCCTCCACTTT	CASEAGGSYNSPLHF
TRBV6-5	TRBJ1-1	.	.	TGTGCCAGCAGTTGGGACCCGGGGGACACTGAAGCTTTCTTT	CASSWDPGDTEAFF
TRBV12-5	TRBJ2-7	.	TRBD1	TGTGCTAGTGGTCCCGGACAGGGCTCCTACGAGCAGTACTTC	CASGPGQGSYEQYF
TRBV5-4	TRBJ2-5	.	.	TGTGCCAGCAGCATATTCGACAGGAATCAAGAGACCCAGTACTTC	CASSIFDRNQETQYF
TRBV27	TRBJ2-5	few	.	TGTGCCAGCAGTTTCGGTCCCGAGGCGGAGCCCCAGTACTTC	CASSFGPEAEPQYF
TRBV4-1	TRBJ1-1	.	.	TGCGCCAGCAGCCAAGACCGACTCCAAATCAGGGATACTGAAGCTTTCTTT	CASSQDRLQIRDTEAFF
TRBV9	TRBJ2-5	.	.	TGTGCCAGCAGCGTAGATCTCGGGGAAGAGACCCAGTACTTC	CASSVDLGEETQYF
TRBV18	TRBJ2-2	once	TRBD2	TGTGCCAGCTCACCCTTTCAAGCGGGAGGCGGGACCGGGGAGCTGTTTTTT	CASSPFQAGGGTGELFF
TRBV28	TRBJ1-2	.	.	TGTGCCAGCGATTCCAGGGAGGGAGACTATGGCTACACCTTC	CASDSREGDYGYTF
TRBV6-6	TRBJ1-5	.	TRBD1	TGTGCCAGCACCACGTGGGGACAGGCTAATCAGCCCCAGCATTTT	CASTTWGQANQPQHF
TRBV11-2	TRBJ2-7	.	TRBD2	TGTGCCAGCAGCTTAGACCCCAGCGGGAGGGCGTGGGACGAGCAGTACTTC	CASSLDPSGRAWDEQYF
TRBV30	TRBJ1-4	.	.	TGTGCCTGGAGTCTCGGGGTTAATGAAAAACTGTTTTTT	CAWSLGVNEKLFF
TRBV21-1	TRBJ1-1	.	.	TGTGCCATCTCGGACAGGGGCGGCACTGAAGCTTTCTTT	CAISDRGGTEAFF